One and the same sample provided the 29 T cell receptor beta chains below, sequenced in a study of CD8 T cells in ankylosing spondylitis. TCRdb used MiXCR to reprocess the 5' RACE reads, holding one entry per CDR3 protein. The repertoire holds about 350,000 distinct CDR3 sequences, approximately 22% seen once, with over 10% in the top ten. Sample: blood, either unsorted or a sorted T cell fraction (not recorded which). All receptors come from a male donor with ankylosing spondylitis or in good health (not recorded which).

The V gene is TRBV30, the J gene TRBJ1-6; 12 nucleotides agree with TRBD1. Germline CDR1 is GTSNPN and CDR2 is SVGIG (reference sequence). V was pared by 1 base and J by 9 bases, with 4 bases of the junction left unmatched. This CDR3 is 15 amino acids long. The CDR3 coding sequence is TGTGCCTGGAGTGAAGGGACAGGGGGCCTTTCACCCCTCCACTTT. Its translation is CAWSEGTGGLSPLHF.

The chain is built from TRBV4-1 and TRBJ1-5; unclear D gene. The CDR3 is 13 residues long. Deletions cut 0 bases from V and 5 bases from J, with 5 bases between. Germline CDR1 and CDR2: MGHRA and YSYEKL. CDR3 loop: CASSQDQDQPQHF. In DNA, the CDR3 is TGCGCCAGCAGCCAAGATCAGGATCAGCCCCAGCATTTT.

The rearrangement links TRBV20-1 to TRBJ1-2, with 9 bases aligning to TRBD1. The V and J ends lost 6 bases and 2 bases, in that order; junction bases with no gene match: 4. This CDR3 has 13 residues. Germline V lookup: CDR1 DFQATT, CDR2 SNEGSKA (reference sequence). The CDR3 DNA is TGCAGTGCCCCGGGACAGGGAAACTATGGCTACACCTTC. This codes for CSAPGQGNYGYTF.

J is TRBJ2-1 and V is TRBV15; D ambiguous. The CDR3 length is 11 residues. The V gene's germline CDR1 is LNHNV and CDR2 YYDKDF (reference sequence). With 8 bases removed from V and 5 bases from J, the gap between germline ends came to 7 bases. The CDR3, as DNA: TGTGCCACCCGTGCTAACAATGAGCAGTTCTTC. Its protein is CATRANNEQFF.

This clonotype occurred a few times. The J gene is TRBJ2-7, the V gene TRBV6-1; TRBD1 might be the D (6 bases). Trimming shortened V by 4 bases and J by 2 bases, and 15 bases separated the two germline ends. Germline V lookup: CDR1 MNHNS, CDR2 SASEGT. This CDR3 has 15 amino acids. The CDR3 DNA reads as TGTGCCAGCAGTGCACTCCGGGACAAAACCTACGAGCAGTACTTC. Translated, it gives CASSALRDKTYEQYF.

This chain connects TRBV25-1 to TRBJ2-1, with TRBD1 as a possible D gene (6 bases). The V gene's germline CDR1 is MGHDK and CDR2 SYGVNS. The length of the CDR3 is 12 residues. V dropped 7 bases and J dropped 10 bases, with 14 bases sitting between them. The CDR3 nucleotides are TGTGCCAGCAACCGCAGGGGCGAAGAGCAGTTCTTC. Its protein is CASNRRGEEQFF.

The V gene is TRBV3-1, the J gene TRBJ1-2; D is possibly TRBD1 (6 bases). Germline values: CDR1 LGHDT, CDR2 YNNKEL (reference sequence). Trimming left V 4 bases short and J 6 bases short, with 21 bases between. CDR3 length equals 16 residues. CDR3 sequence: CASSPLAGDIVDGYTF. The CDR3 DNA sequence: TGTGCCAGCAGCCCTCTAGCGGGGGACATCGTGGATGGCTACACCTTC.

This chain joins TRBV9 and TRBJ1-2, with 7 bases that match TRBD1. Trimming cost V 0 bases and J 3 bases; bases outside gene matches: 8. The CDR3 runs 16 residues. Germline V gene data show CDR1 as SGDLS and CDR2 as YYNGEE. CDR3 sequence (DNA): TGTGCCAGCAGCGTAGGTGGGACAGCTTTGGACTATGGCTACACCTTC. This gives the protein CASSVGGTALDYGYTF.

This clonotype turned up a few times. The V and J genes are TRBV7-8 and TRBJ2-3, with D possibly being TRBD1 (6 bases). Germline values: CDR1 SGHVS, CDR2 FQNEAQ. CDR3 length: 13 amino acids. V was clipped by 2 bases and J by 11 bases, with 14 bases between them. CDR3 in DNA: TGTGCCAGCAGCTTATGGTCGGCAGGGGAGCAGTATTTT. Translated, it gives CASSLWSAGEQYF.

This clonotype was counted only a few times. This chain connects TRBV19 to TRBJ1-1, with 7 bases aligning to TRBD1. The CDR3 has 14 residues. The V and J ends lost 3 bases and 1 base, in that order; junction bases with no gene match: 2. The germline CDR1 and CDR2 sequences are LNHDA and SQIVND (reference sequence). DNA for the CDR3: TGTGCCAGTAGTATCTCAGGGGGGAACACTGAAGCTTTCTTT. Translation: CASSISGGNTEAFF.

The V gene is TRBV10-3, the J gene TRBJ2-4; TRBD1 matches 8 bases. In germline, CDR1 is ENHRY, CDR2 SYGVKD. The CDR3 sequence is 14 residues long. V lost 3 bases to trimming and J lost 8 bases; unmatched junction nucleotides: 6. CDR3 sequence reads: CAISDLQGDDIQYF. The CDR3 DNA sequence: TGTGCCATCAGTGACTTACAGGGGGACGACATTCAGTACTTC.

The chain couples TRBV18 to TRBJ2-3; 7 bases map to TRBD2. J was trimmed by 4 bases and V by 2 bases; bases with no gene match: 3. Germline V lookup: CDR1 KGHSH, CDR2 LQKENI. The CDR3 loop spans 14 amino acids. The CDR3 reads CASSPWEGPDTQYF. DNA for the CDR3: TGTGCCAGCTCACCATGGGAGGGACCAGATACGCAGTATTTT.

The CDR3 sequence is CASRGDDGTETQYF. Written as DNA, the CDR3 is TGCGCCAGCAGGGGGGACGACGGGACCGAGACCCAGTACTTC. The chain carries TRBV10-2 and TRBJ2-5, with D tentatively TRBD1 or TRBD2 (5 bases each). The CDR3 is 14 amino acids. The ends were cut back, 6 bases at V and 5 bases at J, with 16 bases in the middle. The germline gives CDR1 WSHSY, CDR2 SAAADI.

This clonotype was recorded many times. The rearrangement links TRBV28 to TRBJ1-5; the match to TRBD1 covers 9 bases. Trimming took 7 bases from V and 4 from J; bases not matched to a gene: 5. This CDR3 comprises 14 residues. From germline, CDR1 is MDHEN and CDR2 SYDVKM. This chain's CDR3 is CASKDRGGNQPQHF. The CDR3, as DNA: TGTGCCAGCAAAGACAGGGGGGGTAATCAGCCCCAGCATTTT. The variable domain in full, with the rest retrieved from reference TRBV28 and TRBJ1-5, is DVKVTQSSRYLVKRTGEKVFLECVQDMDHENMFWYRQDPGLGLRLIYFSYDVKMKEKGDIPEGYSVSREKKERFSLILESASTNQTSMYLCASKDRGGNQPQHFGDGTRLSIL.

The table lists this clonotype with a few counts. The chain joins TRBV12-3 or TRBV12-4 to TRBJ1-1, with a possible D match to TRBD1 (5 bases). With 6 bases removed from V and 1 base from J, the gap between germline ends came to 15 bases. CDR3 length: 15 amino acids. DNA of the CDR3: TGTGCCAGCAGAGGGACGGGGGGTGGGAACACTGAAGCTTTCTTT. Its translation: CASRGTGGGNTEAFF.

This clonotype turned up a few times. V is TRBV29-1 and J is TRBJ2-1; D uncertain. V lost 4 bases and J lost 6, with 7 bases in between. The CDR3 sequence is 11 residues long. Germline CDR1 SQVTM, CDR2 ANQGSEA. In DNA form, the CDR3 reads TGCAGCGTTGCCGCGCTCAATGAGCAGTTCTTC. The encoded protein is CSVAALNEQFF.

The sample holds many counts of this clonotype. J is TRBJ2-7 and V is TRBV20-1, with unresolved D. Trimming took off 3 bases at V and 0 bases at J, with 18 bases between the two ends. CDR3 length: 16 residues. CDR1 is DFQATT, CDR2 SNEGSKA, per germline (reference sequence). CDR3 nucleotide sequence: TGCAGTGCTAGGAACATTTCTTTCCTAAGCTCCTACGAGCAGTACTTC. This translates into CSARNISFLSSYEQYF.

This clonotype has a handful of counts. The gene calls are TRBV5-1 and TRBJ2-7, with 9 bases aligning to TRBD1. The CDR3 is 14 amino acids. V was pared by 3 bases and J by 4 bases, with 5 bases of the junction left unmatched. Germline values: CDR1 SGHRS, CDR2 YFSETQ. The CDR3 region is CASSSEGQGYEQYF. CDR3 DNA sequence: TGCGCCAGCAGCTCGGAGGGACAGGGATACGAGCAGTACTTC.

The chain carries TRBV7-8 and TRBJ2-1; unclear D gene. This CDR3 is 17 amino acids long. Germline V gives CDR1 SGHVS, CDR2 FQNEAQ. Between the trimmed V and J ends, which lost 5 bases and 4 bases, there was a span of 21 bases. Here the CDR3 DNA reads TGTGCCAGCAGCCAACACCAGGACGGAGACTGGTACAATGAGCAGTTCTTC. It yields the protein CASSQHQDGDWYNEQFF.

In this sample, this clonotype turned up a few times. The chain couples TRBV12-3 or TRBV12-4 to TRBJ2-2; 7 positions match TRBD1. V was clipped by 6 bases and J by 2 bases; unmatched bases: 3. The CDR3 extends over 14 amino acids. CDR3 sequence: CASRGTDNTGELFF. In DNA form, the CDR3 reads TGTGCCAGCAGGGGGACAGATAACACCGGGGAGCTGTTTTTT.

The gene calls are TRBV6-6 and TRBJ1-1, with unresolved D. This CDR3 spans 11 amino acids. Germline values: CDR1 MNHNY, CDR2 SVGAGI (reference sequence). Trimming removed 10 bases from V and 1 base from J, with 7 bases in between. The chain's CDR3 is CATAPNTEAFF. The DNA of the CDR3 is TGTGCCACCGCTCCGAACACTGAAGCTTTCTTT.

This clonotype was detected only a few times. The chain links TRBV28 to TRBJ1-2; D remains ambiguous. Trimming removed 4 bases from V and 4 bases from J, with 10 bases in between. CDR1 and CDR2 (germline): MDHEN, SYDVKM. This CDR3 has 13 amino acids. The CDR3 protein is CASSSPGRYGYTF. The CDR3 DNA follows: TGTGCCAGCAGTTCCCCCGGTCGCTATGGCTACACCTTC.

This clonotype was counted only a few times. The genes are TRBV4-1 and TRBJ2-2; a weak D match, TRBD2 (5 bases). The V end was cut by 3 bases, the J end by 3 bases, with 14 bases between. From germline, CDR1 is MGHRA and CDR2 YSYEKL. CDR3 length equals 16 residues. Here the CDR3 DNA reads TGCGCCAGCAGCCACCGGAGGCGGCCGGACACCGGGGAGCTGTTTTTT. Translated, it gives CASSHRRRPDTGELFF.

In its sample, this clonotype was seen a few times. The CDR3, as DNA: TGCAGTGCTATTCTCATTCCGGGACAGTTAGGCCACGAGCAGTACTTC. Encoded protein: CSAILIPGQLGHEQYF. The chain couples TRBV20-1 to TRBJ2-7, with 7 bases lining up with TRBD1. V trimming: 4 bases; J trimming: 5 bases; junction bases outside the gene matches: 17. The germline V gene has CDR1 DFQATT and CDR2 SNEGSKA (reference sequence). The CDR3 has 16 residues.

This clonotype has a count of ten or more. This chain uses TRBV9 with TRBJ2-5; 10 bases are shared with TRBD1. Germline assignment: CDR1 SGDLS and CDR2 YYNGEE. The CDR3 spans 15 residues. With 3 bases clipped from V and 5 bases from J, the junction kept 7 bases outside the gene matches. The CDR3 region is CASSARTGGQETQYF. CDR3 nucleotide sequence: TGTGCCAGCAGCGCCCGGACAGGGGGTCAGGAGACCCAGTACTTC.

This clonotype came up many times. The V call is TRBV3-1, the J call TRBJ2-1; weak D call: TRBD2 (5 bases). The germline CDR1 and CDR2 sequences are LGHDT and YNNKEL (reference sequence). The CDR3 consists of 13 residues. V shed 4 bases and J shed 8 bases, with 12 bases lying between them. CDR3 bases: TGTGCCAGCAGCCCTCCGGGGAATGATGAGCAGTTCTTC. It codes for CASSPPGNDEQFF.

The chain uses TRBV10-3 and TRBJ2-3, with 11 bases identical to TRBD2. J was trimmed by 2 bases and V by 10 bases; bases with no gene match: 5. Germline V CDR1 and CDR2: ENHRY, SYGVKD. The CDR3 is 14 amino acids. The CDR3 bases are TGTGCCAGCGGGACTAGCGGAGCCACAGATACGCAGTATTTT. Its translation is CASGTSGATDTQYF.

The chain links TRBV7-9 to TRBJ2-7, with 9 bases matching TRBD1. After removal of 4 bases from V and 2 bases from J, the junction contained 9 bases not matched to a gene. Germline CDR1 SEHNR, CDR2 FQNEAQ (reference sequence). The CDR3 totals 16 residues. CDR3 region: CASSSPGTGFPYEQYF. The CDR3 DNA sequence: TGTGCCAGCAGCTCCCCCGGGACAGGGTTTCCCTACGAGCAGTACTTC.

In this sample, this clonotype turned up a few times. This CDR3 is CASSLGGPAETQYF. DNA for the CDR3: TGTGCCAGCAGCTTAGGGGGCCCTGCGGAGACCCAGTACTTC. The rearrangement joins TRBV7-9 to TRBJ2-5, with D possibly being TRBD1 (5 bases). With 1 base removed from V and 5 bases from J, the gap between germline ends came to 11 bases. The CDR3 length is 14 residues. Per germline, CDR1 SEHNR and CDR2 FQNEAQ (reference sequence). Variable domain in full (rest from reference TRBV7-9 and TRBJ2-5): DTGVSQNPRHKITKRGQNVTFRCDPISEHNRLYWYRQTLGQGPEFLTYFQNEAQLEKSRLLSDRFSAERPKGSFSTLEIQRTEQGDSAMYLCASSLGGPAETQYFGPGTRLLVL.